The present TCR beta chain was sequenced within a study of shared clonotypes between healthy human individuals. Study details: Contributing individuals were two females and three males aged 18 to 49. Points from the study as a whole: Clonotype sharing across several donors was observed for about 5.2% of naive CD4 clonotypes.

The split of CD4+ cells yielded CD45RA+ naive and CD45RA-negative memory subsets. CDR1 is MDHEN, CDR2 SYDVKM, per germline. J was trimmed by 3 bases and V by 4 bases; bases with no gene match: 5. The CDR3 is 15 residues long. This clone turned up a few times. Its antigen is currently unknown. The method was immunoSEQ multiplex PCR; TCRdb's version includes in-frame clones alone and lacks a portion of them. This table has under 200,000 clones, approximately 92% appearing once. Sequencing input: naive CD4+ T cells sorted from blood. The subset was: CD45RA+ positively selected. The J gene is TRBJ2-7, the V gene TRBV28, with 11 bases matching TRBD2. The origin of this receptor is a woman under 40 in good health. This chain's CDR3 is CASSSELAGDYEQYF. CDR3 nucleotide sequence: TGTGCCAGCAGTTCCGAACTAGCGGGAGACTACGAGCAGTACTTC.